This is a list of T cell receptor beta chains from one sample in a study of OX40 agonist ivuxolimab in advanced cancers. Using immunoSEQ multiplex PCR, the repertoire was profiled, and TCRdb retains in-frame clones only, with some absent. The sample comprises about 58,000 clones, about 85% of which are singletons, and 0.76% rests with the top ten. The source material was CD4+ or CD8+ T cells sorted from blood, sampled in a trial of the OX40 agonist ivuxolimab. The receptors were sampled from an adult with an advanced solid tumor such as melanoma, head and neck, liver or kidney cancer. Both conserved end residues are part of each CDR3. The D gene is left open where the match is weak. Some rows mark clone size as missing; the rest say once, few, many or name a class of expanded clone.

V gene: TRBV6-1
D gene: TRBD1
clone size: -
J gene: TRBJ2-3
CDR3 DNA: TGTGCCAGCAGTGGCGACAGGGCGGGAGATACGCAGTATTTT
CDR3 protein: CASSGDRAGDTQYF

V gene: TRBV30
D gene: -
clone size: -
J gene: TRBJ2-7
CDR3 DNA: TGTGCCTACCTAGCGTTTGGTTACGAGCAGTACTTC
CDR3 protein: CAYLAFGYEQYF

V gene: TRBV27
D gene: -
clone size: -
J gene: TRBJ1-5
CDR3 DNA: TGTGCCAGCAGCCCGACACTTAATCAGCCCCAGCATTTT
CDR3 protein: CASSPTLNQPQHF

V gene: TRBV19
D gene: -
clone size: -
J gene: TRBJ2-2
CDR3 DNA: TGTGCCAGTAGTATGCAGGGTCCCGGGGAGCTGTTTTTT
CDR3 protein: CASSMQGPGELFF

V gene: TRBV28
D gene: -
clone size: -
J gene: TRBJ1-1
CDR3 DNA: TGTGCCAGCAGTTTGGGACAAAACACTGAAGCTTTCTTT
CDR3 protein: CASSLGQNTEAFF

V gene: TRBV28
D gene: -
clone size: -
J gene: TRBJ2-7
CDR3 DNA: TGTGCCAGCACCAGTCAGGGGAAGGAGCAGTACTTC
CDR3 protein: CASTSQGKEQYF

V gene: TRBV28
D gene: -
clone size: -
J gene: TRBJ1-2
CDR3 DNA: TGTGCCAGCAGCCCCTCGCCGAGTTACTATGGCTACACCTTC
CDR3 protein: CASSPSPSYYGYTF

V gene: TRBV6-6
D gene: -
clone size: -
J gene: TRBJ2-2
CDR3 DNA: TGTGCCAGCAGTTACTCTCGTTTCGGGGAGCTGTTTTTT
CDR3 protein: CASSYSRFGELFF

V gene: TRBV18
D gene: -
clone size: -
J gene: TRBJ1-1
CDR3 DNA: TGTGCCAGCTCACCGAAGCCAGGGTTTATGGCTGAAGCTTTCTTT
CDR3 protein: CASSPKPGFMAEAFF

V gene: TRBV30
D gene: -
clone size: -
J gene: TRBJ2-5
CDR3 DNA: TGTGCCTGGAGTCAGGTCGGAGGATACCAAGAGACCCAGTACTTC
CDR3 protein: CAWSQVGGYQETQYF

V gene: TRBV27
D gene: TRBD2
clone size: once
J gene: TRBJ2-1
CDR3 DNA: TGTGCCAGCAGGGAACTCCCGGGACTAGGGAATGAGCAGTTCTTC
CDR3 protein: CASRELPGLGNEQFF

V gene: TRBV7-2
D gene: -
clone size: once
J gene: TRBJ2-1
CDR3 DNA: TGTGCCAGCAGCTCCCTGTCCGGCCTGGTGGATGAGCAGTTCTTC
CDR3 protein: CASSSLSGLVDEQFF

V gene: TRBV7-8
D gene: -
clone size: -
J gene: TRBJ1-1
CDR3 DNA: TGTGCCAGCAGCTTAAGGGGCAGCTTGAACACTGAAGCTTTCTTT
CDR3 protein: CASSLRGSLNTEAFF

V gene: TRBV28
D gene: TRBD1
clone size: -
J gene: TRBJ1-5
CDR3 DNA: TGTGCCAGCAGTTTCGGATCAGGGGGCAGCCAGCCCCAGCATTTT
CDR3 protein: CASSFGSGGSQPQHF

V gene: TRBV7-9
D gene: -
clone size: -
J gene: TRBJ2-6
CDR3 DNA: TGTGCCAGCAGTCACAGGGCTGGGGCCAACGTCCTGACTTTC
CDR3 protein: CASSHRAGANVLTF

V gene: TRBV28
D gene: -
clone size: -
J gene: TRBJ1-1
CDR3 DNA: TGTGCCAGCATCCAACTTACAGGGCCTGAAGCTTTCTTT
CDR3 protein: CASIQLTGPEAFF

V gene: TRBV4-3
D gene: -
clone size: -
J gene: TRBJ1-2
CDR3 DNA: TGCGCCAGCAGCCAAGATTTGGGGCAGGGCTTGTTTGGCTACACCTTC
CDR3 protein: CASSQDLGQGLFGYTF

V gene: TRBV19
D gene: TRBD1
clone size: once
J gene: TRBJ1-1
CDR3 DNA: TGTGCCAGTAGTGAGGCGACAGGGGGCAAGTCTTTCTTT
CDR3 protein: CASSEATGGKSFF

V gene: TRBV7-2
D gene: -
clone size: -
J gene: TRBJ2-1
CDR3 DNA: TGTGCCAGCAGCTTAATACCACAGGGAAGTACGGTGAATGAGCAGTTCTTC
CDR3 protein: CASSLIPQGSTVNEQFF

V gene: TRBV6-5
D gene: -
clone size: -
J gene: TRBJ1-5
CDR3 DNA: TGTGCCAGCAGAGAGGCAGGGAGCAATCAGCCCCAGCATTTT
CDR3 protein: CASREAGSNQPQHF

V gene: TRBV4-3
D gene: -
clone size: -
J gene: TRBJ2-3
CDR3 DNA: TGCGCCAGCAGCCAAGTTGGTACAGTCACAGATACGCAGTATTTT
CDR3 protein: CASSQVGTVTDTQYF

V gene: TRBV4-1
D gene: TRBD2
clone size: -
J gene: TRBJ2-1
CDR3 DNA: TGCGCCAGCAGCCAACTAGCGGGAGGGGCCTACAATGAGCAGTTCTTC
CDR3 protein: CASSQLAGGAYNEQFF